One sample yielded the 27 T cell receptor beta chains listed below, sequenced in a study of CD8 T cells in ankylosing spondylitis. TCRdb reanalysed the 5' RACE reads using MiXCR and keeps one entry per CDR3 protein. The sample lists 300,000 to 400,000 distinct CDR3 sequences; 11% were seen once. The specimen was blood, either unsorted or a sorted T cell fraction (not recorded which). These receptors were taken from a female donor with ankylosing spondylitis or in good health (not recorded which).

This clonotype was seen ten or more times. The CDR3 loop reads CSASRTGLAGKETQYF. The CDR3 nucleotides read TGCAGTGCTAGCCGCACGGGACTAGCGGGGAAAGAGACCCAGTACTTC. The genes are TRBV20-1 and TRBJ2-5; 13 bases map to TRBD2. CDR3 length equals 16 residues. V lost 3 bases and J lost 3; bases outside the gene matches: 7. Germline-derived CDR1 and CDR2 are DFQATT and SNEGSKA (reference sequence).

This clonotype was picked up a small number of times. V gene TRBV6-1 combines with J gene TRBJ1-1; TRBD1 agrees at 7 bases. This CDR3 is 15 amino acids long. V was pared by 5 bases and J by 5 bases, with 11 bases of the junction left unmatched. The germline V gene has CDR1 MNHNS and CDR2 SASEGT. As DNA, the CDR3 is TGTGCCAGCAGTCCCCAGAAGGGGGCGTTGACTGAAGCTTTCTTT. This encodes CASSPQKGALTEAFF.

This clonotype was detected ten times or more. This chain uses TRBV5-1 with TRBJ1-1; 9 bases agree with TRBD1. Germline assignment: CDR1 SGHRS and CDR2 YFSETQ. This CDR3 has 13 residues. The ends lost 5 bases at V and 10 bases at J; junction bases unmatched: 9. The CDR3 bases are TGCGCCAGCAGGAAGACAGGGGGGGCGGTAGCTTTCTTT. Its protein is CASRKTGGAVAFF.

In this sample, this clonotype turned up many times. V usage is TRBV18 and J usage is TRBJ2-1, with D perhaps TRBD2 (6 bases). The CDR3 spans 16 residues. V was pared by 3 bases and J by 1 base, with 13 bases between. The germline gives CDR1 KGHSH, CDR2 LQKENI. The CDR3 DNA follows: TGTGCCAGCTCACCGGTTAGCGGCCCTTCCTACAATGAGCAGTTCTTC. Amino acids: CASSPVSGPSYNEQFF.

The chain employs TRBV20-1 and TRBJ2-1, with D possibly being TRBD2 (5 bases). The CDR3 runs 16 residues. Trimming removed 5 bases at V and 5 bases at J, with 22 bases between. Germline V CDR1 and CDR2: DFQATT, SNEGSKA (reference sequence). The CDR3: CSASSQAGVYHNEQFF. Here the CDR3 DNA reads TGCAGTGCTTCCTCGCAGGCGGGCGTTTACCACAATGAGCAGTTCTTC.

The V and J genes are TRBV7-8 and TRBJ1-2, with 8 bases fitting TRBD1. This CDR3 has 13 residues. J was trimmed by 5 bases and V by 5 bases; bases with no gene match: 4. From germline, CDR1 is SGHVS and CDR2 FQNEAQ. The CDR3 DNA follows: TGTGCCAGCAGCGGACAGGGACGATATGGCTACACCTTC. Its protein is CASSGQGRYGYTF.

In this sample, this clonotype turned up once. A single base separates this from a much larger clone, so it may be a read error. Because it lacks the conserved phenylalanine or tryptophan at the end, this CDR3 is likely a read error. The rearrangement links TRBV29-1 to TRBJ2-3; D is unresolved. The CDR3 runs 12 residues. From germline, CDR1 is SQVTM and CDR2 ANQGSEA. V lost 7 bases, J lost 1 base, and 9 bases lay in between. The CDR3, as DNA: TGCAGCGCCCGGACGGGCACAGATACGCAGTATTCT. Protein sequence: CSARTGTDTQYS.

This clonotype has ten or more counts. CDR3 amino acids: CASSGQGERSRYNEQFF. DNA for the CDR3: TGCGCCAGCAGCGGACAGGGTGAGAGGTCTCGCTACAATGAGCAGTTCTTC. V usage is TRBV5-1 and J usage is TRBJ2-1, with 8 bases matching TRBD1. Trimming cost V 4 bases and J 3 bases; bases outside gene matches: 12. Germline CDR1 and CDR2: SGHRS and YFSETQ. The CDR3 is 17 amino acids. The full variable domain, with the rest looked up from reference TRBV5-1 and TRBJ2-1, is KAGVTQTPRYLIKTRGQQVTLSCSPISGHRSVSWYQQTPGQGLQFLFEYFSETQRNKGNFPGRFSGRQFSNSRSEMNVSTLELGDSALYLCASSGQGERSRYNEQFFGPGTRLTVL.

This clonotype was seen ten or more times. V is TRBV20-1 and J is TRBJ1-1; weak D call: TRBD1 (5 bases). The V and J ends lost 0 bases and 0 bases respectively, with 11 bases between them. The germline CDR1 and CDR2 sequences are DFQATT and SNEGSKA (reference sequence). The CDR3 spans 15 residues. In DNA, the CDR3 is TGCAGTGCTAGAGAAAAAGGGGCGCTGAACACTGAAGCTTTCTTT. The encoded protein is CSAREKGALNTEAFF.

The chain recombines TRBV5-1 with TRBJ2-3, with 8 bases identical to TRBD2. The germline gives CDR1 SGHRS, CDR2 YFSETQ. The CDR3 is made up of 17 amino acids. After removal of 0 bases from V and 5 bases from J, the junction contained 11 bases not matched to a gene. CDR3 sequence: CASSLGIAGTSGDTQYF. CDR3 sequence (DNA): TGCGCCAGCAGCTTGGGTATAGCGGGGACCTCCGGAGATACGCAGTATTTT.

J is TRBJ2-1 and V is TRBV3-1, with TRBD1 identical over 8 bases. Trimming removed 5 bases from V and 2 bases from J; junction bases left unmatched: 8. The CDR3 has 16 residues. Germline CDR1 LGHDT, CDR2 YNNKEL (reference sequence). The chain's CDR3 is CASSNRQGPTYNEQFF. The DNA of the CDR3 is TGTGCCAGCAGCAACCGACAGGGGCCTACCTACAATGAGCAGTTCTTC.

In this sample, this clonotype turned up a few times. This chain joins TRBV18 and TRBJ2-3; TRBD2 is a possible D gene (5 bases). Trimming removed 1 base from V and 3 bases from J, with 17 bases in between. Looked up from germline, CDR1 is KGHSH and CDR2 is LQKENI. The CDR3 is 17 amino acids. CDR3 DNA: TGTGCCAGCTCACCACTTCCAGGCCGGGGTTTTACAGATACGCAGTATTTT. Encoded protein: CASSPLPGRGFTDTQYF.

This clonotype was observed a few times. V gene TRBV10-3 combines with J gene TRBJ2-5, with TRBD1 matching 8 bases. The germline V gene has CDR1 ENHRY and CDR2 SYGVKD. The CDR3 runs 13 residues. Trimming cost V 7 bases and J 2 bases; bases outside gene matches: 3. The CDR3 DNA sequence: TGTGCCATCACCCGGGACAGGCAAGAGACCCAGTACTTC. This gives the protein CAITRDRQETQYF.

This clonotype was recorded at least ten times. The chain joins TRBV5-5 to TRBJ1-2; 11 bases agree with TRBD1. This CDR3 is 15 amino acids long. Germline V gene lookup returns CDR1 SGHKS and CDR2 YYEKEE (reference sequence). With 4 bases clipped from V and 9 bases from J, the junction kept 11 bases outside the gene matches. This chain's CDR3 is CASSPEGTGGWSYTF. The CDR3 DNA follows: TGTGCCAGCAGCCCGGAGGGGACAGGGGGTTGGAGCTACACCTTC.

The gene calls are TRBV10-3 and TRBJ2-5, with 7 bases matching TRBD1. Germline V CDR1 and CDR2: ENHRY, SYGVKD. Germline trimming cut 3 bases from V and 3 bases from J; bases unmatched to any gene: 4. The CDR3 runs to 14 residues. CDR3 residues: CAISEQGSKETQYF. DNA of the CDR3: TGTGCCATCAGTGAACAGGGGTCTAAAGAGACCCAGTACTTC.

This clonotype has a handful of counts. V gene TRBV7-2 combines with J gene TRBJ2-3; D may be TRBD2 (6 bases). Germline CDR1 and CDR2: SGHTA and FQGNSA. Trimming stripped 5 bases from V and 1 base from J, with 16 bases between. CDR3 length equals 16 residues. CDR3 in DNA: TGTGCCAGCAGCACTCCTCCGGGACTCCGCACAGATACGCAGTATTTT. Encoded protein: CASSTPPGLRTDTQYF.

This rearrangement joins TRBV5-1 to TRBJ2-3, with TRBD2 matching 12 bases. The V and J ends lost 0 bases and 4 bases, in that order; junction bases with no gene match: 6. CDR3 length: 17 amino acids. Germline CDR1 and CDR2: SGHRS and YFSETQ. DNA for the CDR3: TGCGCCAGCAGCTTGGAGGCTAGCGGGAGGGGTTCAGATACGCAGTATTTT. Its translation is CASSLEASGRGSDTQYF.

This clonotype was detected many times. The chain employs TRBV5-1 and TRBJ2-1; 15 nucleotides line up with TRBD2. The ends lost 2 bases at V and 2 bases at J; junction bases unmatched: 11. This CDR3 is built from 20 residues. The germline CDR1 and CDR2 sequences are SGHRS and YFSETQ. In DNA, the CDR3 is TGCGCCAGCAGCTTCCCTCGGACTAGCGGGAGGGCCGTAACCTACAATGAGCAGTTCTTC. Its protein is CASSFPRTSGRAVTYNEQFF.

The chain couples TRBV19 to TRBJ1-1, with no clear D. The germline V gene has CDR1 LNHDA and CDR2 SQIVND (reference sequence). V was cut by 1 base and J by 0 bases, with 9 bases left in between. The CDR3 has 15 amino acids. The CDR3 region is CASSIGRRVNTEAFF. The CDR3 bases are TGTGCCAGTAGTATAGGGCGGCGGGTGAACACTGAAGCTTTCTTT.

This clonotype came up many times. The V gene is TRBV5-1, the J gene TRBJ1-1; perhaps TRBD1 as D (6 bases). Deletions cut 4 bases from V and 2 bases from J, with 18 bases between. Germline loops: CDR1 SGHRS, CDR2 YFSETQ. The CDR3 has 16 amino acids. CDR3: CASSEQGSGSNTEAFF. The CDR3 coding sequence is TGCGCCAGCAGCGAACAGGGATCGGGGTCTAACACTGAAGCTTTCTTT.

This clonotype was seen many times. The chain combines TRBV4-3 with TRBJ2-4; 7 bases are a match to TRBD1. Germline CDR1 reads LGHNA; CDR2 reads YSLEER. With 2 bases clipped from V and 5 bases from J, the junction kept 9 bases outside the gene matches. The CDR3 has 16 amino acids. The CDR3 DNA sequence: TGCGCCAGCAGCCAAAAGACAGGGACCGTCCAAAACATTCAGTACTTC. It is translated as CASSQKTGTVQNIQYF.

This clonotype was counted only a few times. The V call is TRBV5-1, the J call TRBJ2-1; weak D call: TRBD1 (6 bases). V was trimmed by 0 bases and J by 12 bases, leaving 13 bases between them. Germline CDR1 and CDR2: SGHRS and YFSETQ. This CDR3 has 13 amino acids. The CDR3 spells CASSLGQDPGQFF. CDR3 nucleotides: TGCGCCAGCAGCTTGGGACAGGACCCGGGGCAGTTCTTC.

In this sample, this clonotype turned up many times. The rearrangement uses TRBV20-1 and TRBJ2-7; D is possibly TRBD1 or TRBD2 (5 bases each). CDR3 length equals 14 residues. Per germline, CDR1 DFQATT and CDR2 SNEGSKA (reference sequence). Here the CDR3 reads CSANSGRTYYEQYF. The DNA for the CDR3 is TGCAGCGCCAACTCGGGACGGACGTACTACGAGCAGTACTTC.

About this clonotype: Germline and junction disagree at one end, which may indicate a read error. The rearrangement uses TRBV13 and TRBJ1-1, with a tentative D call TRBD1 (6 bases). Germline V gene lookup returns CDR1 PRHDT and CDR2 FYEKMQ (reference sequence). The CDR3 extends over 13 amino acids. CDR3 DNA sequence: TGTGCCCGCAGCTTGACAGGGAACACTGAAGCTTTCTTT. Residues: CARSLTGNTEAFF.

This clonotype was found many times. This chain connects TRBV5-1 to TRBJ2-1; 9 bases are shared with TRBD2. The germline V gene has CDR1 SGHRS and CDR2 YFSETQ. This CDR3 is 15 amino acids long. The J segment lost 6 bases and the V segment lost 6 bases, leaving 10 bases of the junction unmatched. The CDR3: CASTPLAGQGNEQFF. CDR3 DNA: TGCGCCAGCACCCCACTAGCGGGCCAAGGCAATGAGCAGTTCTTC.

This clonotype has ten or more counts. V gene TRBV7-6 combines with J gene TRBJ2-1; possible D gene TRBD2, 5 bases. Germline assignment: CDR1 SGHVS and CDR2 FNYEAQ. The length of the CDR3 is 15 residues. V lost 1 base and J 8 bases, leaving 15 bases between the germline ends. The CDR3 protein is CASSLGTREGYEQFF. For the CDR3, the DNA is TGTGCCAGCAGCTTAGGGACCCGAGAGGGCTATGAGCAGTTCTTC.

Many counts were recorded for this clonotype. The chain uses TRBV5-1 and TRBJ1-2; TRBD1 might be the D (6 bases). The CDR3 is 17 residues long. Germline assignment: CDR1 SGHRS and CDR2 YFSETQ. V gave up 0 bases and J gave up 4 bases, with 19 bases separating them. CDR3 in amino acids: CASSLVQGDGVRYGYTF. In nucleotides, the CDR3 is TGCGCCAGCAGCTTGGTACAGGGCGATGGAGTACGCTATGGCTACACCTTC. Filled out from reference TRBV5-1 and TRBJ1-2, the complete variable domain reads KAGVTQTPRYLIKTRGQQVTLSCSPISGHRSVSWYQQTPGQGLQFLFEYFSETQRNKGNFPGRFSGRQFSNSRSEMNVSTLELGDSALYLCASSLVQGDGVRYGYTFGSGTRLTVV.